Reported below is one T cell receptor beta chain. The sample originates from a study of blood T cell repertoires in COVID-19. Across the whole study: Spain, Italy and the United States supplied samples that represented acute and convalescent COVID-19. T cells, B-cell-depleted T cells, or PBMCs provided the cDNA or gDNA that served as material.

Seattle cases were enrolled at active infection and followed longitudinally. As handled by the study authors: The authors estimated nucleated cell counts from reference gene primer amplification. Profiling relied on immunoSEQ multiplex PCR, and the TCRdb table lists in-frame clones only, not all of them. The V and J calls and clone size come from that table; D and trimming were worked out from the DNA. The sample lists roughly 250,000 clones; 80% to 95% were seen once. This CDR3 has 14 residues. Trimming took off 2 bases at V and 6 bases at J, with 14 bases between the two ends. Germline V gene lookup returns CDR1 SGDLS and CDR2 YYNGEE.

The TCR originated in a young adult with COVID-19, enrolled during active disease. What was sequenced was peripheral blood. The chain carries TRBV9 and TRBJ1-1; possible D gene TRBD1, 6 bases. The CDR3 DNA reads as TGTGCCAGCAGCGTTATAACGGACAGTTCTGAAGCTTTCTTT. Amino acid sequence: CASSVITDSSEAFF.